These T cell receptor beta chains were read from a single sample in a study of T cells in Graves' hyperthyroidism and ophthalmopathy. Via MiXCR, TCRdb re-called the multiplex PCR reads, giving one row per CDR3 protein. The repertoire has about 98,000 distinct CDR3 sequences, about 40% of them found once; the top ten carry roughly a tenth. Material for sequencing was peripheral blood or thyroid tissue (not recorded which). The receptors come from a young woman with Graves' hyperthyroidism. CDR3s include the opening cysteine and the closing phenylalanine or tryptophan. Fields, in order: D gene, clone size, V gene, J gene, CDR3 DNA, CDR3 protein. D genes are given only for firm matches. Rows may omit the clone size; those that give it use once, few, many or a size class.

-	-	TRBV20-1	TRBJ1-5	TGCAGTGCCAGCAGGCGACAGGTCAGTCAGCCCCAGCATTTT	CSASRRQVSQPQHF
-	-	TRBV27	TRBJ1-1	TGTGCCAGCAGTTTATTGTGGAGAAGGAGGAACACTGAAGCTTTCTTT	CASSLLWRRRNTEAFF
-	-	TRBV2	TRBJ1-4	TGTGCCAGCAGCTACAGGGCAACTAATGAAAGACTGTTTTTT	CASSYRATNERLFF
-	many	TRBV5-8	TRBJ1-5	TGTGCCAGCAGCTTGGTCGGGGCGCATCAGCCCCAGCATTTT	CASSLVGAHQPQHF
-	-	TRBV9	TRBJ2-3	TGTGCCAGCAGCTCCGGACTATCCACAGATACGCAGTATTTT	CASSSGLSTDTQYF
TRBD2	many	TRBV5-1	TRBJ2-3	TGCGCCAGCAGCTGGGTAGCGGGAATTCTTGGAGATACGCAGTATTTT	CASSWVAGILGDTQYF
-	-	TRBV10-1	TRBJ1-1	TGCGCCAGCAGTGGTCCGGGGAACACTGAAGCTTTCTTT	CASSGPGNTEAFF
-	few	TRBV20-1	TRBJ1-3	TGCAGTGCTAGGCCCGGGACAGGAAACACCATATATTTT	CSARPGTGNTIYF
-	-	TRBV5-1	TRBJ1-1	TGCGCCAGCAGCTTGGGGATGGCAGCGATAGACACTGAAGCTTTCTTT	CASSLGMAAIDTEAFF
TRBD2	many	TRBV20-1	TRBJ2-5	TGCAGTGCTAGAGTAGCGGGAGGGATCCAAGAGACCCAGTACTTC	CSARVAGGIQETQYF
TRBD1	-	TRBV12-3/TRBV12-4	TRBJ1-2	TGTGCCAGCAGTGGCAGGACAGGGGGCGCCGACTATGGCTACACCTTC	CASSGRTGGADYGYTF
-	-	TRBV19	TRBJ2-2	-	CASSLSQGYYEQYFGELFF
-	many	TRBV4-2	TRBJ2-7	TGTGCCAGCAGCCAAGATTCGGCTCCCGACGAGCAGTACTTC	CASSQDSAPDEQYF
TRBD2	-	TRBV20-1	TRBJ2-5	TGCAGTGCAGAAGCGGGAGGAGGGACCCAGTACTTC	CSAEAGGGTQYF
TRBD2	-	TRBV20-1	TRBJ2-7	TGCAGTGCGCTCCCTAGCGGCTCCTACGAGCAGTACTTC	CSALPSGSYEQYF
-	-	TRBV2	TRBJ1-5	TGTGCCAGCAGTGCGGGCGATCAGCCCCAGCATTTT	CASSAGDQPQHF
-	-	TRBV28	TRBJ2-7	TGTGCCGGCAGCAAGGGTCTCTACGAGCAGTACTTC	CAGSKGLYEQYF
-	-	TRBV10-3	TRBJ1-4	TGTGCCATCTCGCCCGCGGCCAATAGTGAAAAACTGGTTTTT	CAISPAANSEKLVF
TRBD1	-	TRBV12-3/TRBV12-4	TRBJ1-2	TGTGCCAGCAGACGGCGACAGGGGAATGGCTACACCTTC	CASRRRQGNGYTF
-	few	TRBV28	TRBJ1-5	TGTGCCAGCACCTACCCAGGGTATAGCAATCAGCCCCAGCATTTT	CASTYPGYSNQPQHF
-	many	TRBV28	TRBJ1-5	TGTGCCAGCAGTACCGGGCTTGGGGGCAATCAGCCCCAGCATTTT	CASSTGLGGNQPQHF
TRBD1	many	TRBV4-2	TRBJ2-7	TGTGCCAGCAGCGGGGGACAGGGGTCCTACGAGCAGTACTTC	CASSGGQGSYEQYF
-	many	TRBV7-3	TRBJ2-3	TGTGCCAGCAGCCTCCTGGGCACAGATACGCAGTATTTT	CASSLLGTDTQYF
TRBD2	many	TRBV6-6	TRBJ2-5	TGTGCCAGCAGTTACACATTAGCGGGAGGTGCAGAGACCCAGTACTTC	CASSYTLAGGAETQYF
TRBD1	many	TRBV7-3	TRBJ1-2	TGTGCCAGCAGCCCCGGGGGGACAGTGGGTTACACCTTC	CASSPGGTVGYTF
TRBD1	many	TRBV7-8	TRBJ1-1	TGTGCCAGCCAGGGGGCCAGGGTGGGGACTGAAGCTTTCTTT	CASQGARVGTEAFF
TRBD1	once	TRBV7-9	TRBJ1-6	TGTGCCAGCAGAAGGACAGGGGGAGCTTCACCCCTCCACTTT	CASRRTGGASPLHF
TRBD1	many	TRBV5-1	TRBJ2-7	TGCGCCAGCAGCGGGTCAGGGGGCCGATCCTACGAGCAGTACTTC	CASSGSGGRSYEQYF
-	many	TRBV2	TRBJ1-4	TGTGCCAGCAAAAAATCACTTGGTGAAAAACTGTTTTTT	CASKKSLGEKLFF
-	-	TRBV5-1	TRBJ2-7	TGTGCCAGCAGCGGGTCATGGGGCCGATCCTACGAGCAGTACTTC	CASSGSWGRSYEQYF
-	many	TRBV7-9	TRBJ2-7	TGTGCCAGCAGCTCGTCGGACAGGGGGCGACTAGCGGGGCCCTACGAGCAGTACTTC	CASSSSDRGRLAGPYEQYF
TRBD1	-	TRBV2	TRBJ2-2	TGTGCCAGCAGTTTCGCTCGGACAGGAAACACCGGGGAGCTGTTTTTT	CASSFARTGNTGELFF
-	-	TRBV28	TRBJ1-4	TGTGCCAGCAGTTTAGGTCAGGGAGATGAACTGTTTTTT	CASSLGQGDELFF
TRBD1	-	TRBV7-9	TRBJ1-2	TGTGCCAGCAGTCTAGGGACAGGGGCCTCTGGAGGCTACACCTTC	CASSLGTGASGGYTF
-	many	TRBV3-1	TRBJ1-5	TGTGCCAGCAGCCAAGTTGGGGGGCTTCAGCCCCAGCATTTT	CASSQVGGLQPQHF
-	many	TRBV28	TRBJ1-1	TGTGCCAGCAGGCCAGGAGAACTATTGGGAGCTTTCTTT	CASRPGELLGAFF
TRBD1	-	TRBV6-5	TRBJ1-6	TGTGCCAGCAGTTTTCCTGACAGGGATGGGTACGATTTGGGTAATTCACCCCTCCACTTC	CASSFPDRDGYDLGNSPLHF
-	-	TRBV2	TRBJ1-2	TGTGCCAGCACCACGGCGGTAGGAAACACCTTC	CASTTAVGNTF
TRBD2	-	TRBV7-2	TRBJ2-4	TGTGCCAGCAGCGATCCCGACTTAGCGGGAGGGCGGGACATTCAGTACTTC	CASSDPDLAGGRDIQYF
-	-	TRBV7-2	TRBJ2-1	TGTGCCAGCAGCTTAGCATCGGGACACCTGAGGGGTGAGCAGTTCTTC	CASSLASGHLRGEQFF
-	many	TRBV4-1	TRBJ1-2	TGCGCCAGCAGCCTTCGGACAGTTAACTATGGCTACACCTTC	CASSLRTVNYGYTF
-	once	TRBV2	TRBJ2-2	TGTGCCAGCAGACAAGGGCCGCGGACCACCGGGGAGCTGTTTTTT	CASRQGPRTTGELFF
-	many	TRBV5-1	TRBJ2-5	TGCGCCAGCAGCTTGGAACGGGAATGGGAGACCCAGTACTTC	CASSLEREWETQYF
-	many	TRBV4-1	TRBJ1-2	TGCGCCAGCAGCCACTACAGGCTGAACTATGGCTACACCTTC	CASSHYRLNYGYTF
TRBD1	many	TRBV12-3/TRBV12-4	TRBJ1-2	TGTGCCAGCAGCCCGGACAGGAACTATGGCTACACCTTC	CASSPDRNYGYTF
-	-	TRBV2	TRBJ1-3	TGTGCCAGCACTGCCTCAGGATACGGGAGCCACTCTGGAAACACCATATATTTT	CASTASGYGSHSGNTIYF
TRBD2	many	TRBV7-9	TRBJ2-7	TGTGCCAGCAGCGATAGCGGGAGTCAGCTCAACGAGCAGTACTTC	CASSDSGSQLNEQYF
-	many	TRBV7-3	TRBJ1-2	TGTGCCAGCAGCTCCTCAGGAGCAGGGTCGGGCTACACCTTC	CASSSSGAGSGYTF
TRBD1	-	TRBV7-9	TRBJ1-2	TGTGCCAGCAGTCGACAGGGGGATGGCTACACCTTC	CASSRQGDGYTF
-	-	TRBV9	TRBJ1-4	TGTGCCAGCAGCGTAGGGGGGAGGGAAAAACTGTTTTTT	CASSVGGREKLFF
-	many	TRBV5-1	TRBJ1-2	TGCGCCAGCAGCCTGGAGTCCGGGGCCATCTATGGCTACACCTTC	CASSLESGAIYGYTF
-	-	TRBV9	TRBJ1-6	TGTGCCAGCAGCGTAGCATTCGGACAGAATTCACCCCTCCGCTTT	CASSVAFGQNSPLRF
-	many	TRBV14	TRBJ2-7	TGTGCCAGCAGCCAAGATAATACGTGGGCACGCGAGCAGTACTTC	CASSQDNTWAREQYF
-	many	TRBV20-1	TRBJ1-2	TGCAGTGCTAGTGCAATTTCCAGGGGTCTTAACTATGGCTACACCTTC	CSASAISRGLNYGYTF
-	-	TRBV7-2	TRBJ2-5	TGTGCCAGCAGCCTCCTGGGAGGGGGGGCGGAGACCCAGTACTTC	CASSLLGGGAETQYF
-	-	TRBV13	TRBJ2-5	TGTGCCAGCAGGGAAAGACTGGGAGAGACCCAGTACTTC	CASRERLGETQYF
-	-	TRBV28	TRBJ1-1	TGTGCCAGCAGTTGGGGTTACAACTTGAACACTGAAGCTTTCTTT	CASSWGYNLNTEAFF
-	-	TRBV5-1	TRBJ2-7	TGCGCCAGCAGCTTGGGGGGCAGCGTCTCTTACGAGCAGTACTTC	CASSLGGSVSYEQYF
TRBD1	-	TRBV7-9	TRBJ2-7	TGTGCCAGCAGCTCTACCGGGACAGGGGACTACGAGCAGTACTTC	CASSSTGTGDYEQYF